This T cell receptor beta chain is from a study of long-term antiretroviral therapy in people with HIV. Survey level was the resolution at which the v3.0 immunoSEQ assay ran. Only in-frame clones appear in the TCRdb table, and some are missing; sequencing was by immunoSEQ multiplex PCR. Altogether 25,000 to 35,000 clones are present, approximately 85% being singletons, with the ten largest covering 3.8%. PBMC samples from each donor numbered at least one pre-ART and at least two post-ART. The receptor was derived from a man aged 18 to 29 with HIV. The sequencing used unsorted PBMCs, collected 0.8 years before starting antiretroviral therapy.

DNA of the CDR3: TGTGCCAGCAGCCAAGAGGACGGAAACCCGCCCTACGAGCAGTACTTC. Translating it yields CASSQEDGNPPYEQYF. The genes are TRBV4-2 and TRBJ2-7; D remains unclear. CDR3 length equals 16 residues. CDR1 and CDR2 (germline): LGHNA, YNFKEQ. V lost 0 bases, J lost 2 bases, and 14 bases lay in between.